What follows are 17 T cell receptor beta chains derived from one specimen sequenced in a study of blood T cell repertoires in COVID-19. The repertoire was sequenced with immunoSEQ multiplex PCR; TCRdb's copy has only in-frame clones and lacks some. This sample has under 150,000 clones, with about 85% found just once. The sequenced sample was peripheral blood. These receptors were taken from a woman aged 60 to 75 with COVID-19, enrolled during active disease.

The CDR3 coding sequence is TGCGCCAGCAGCTACCCCGGGAGATTGAACACTGAAGCTTTCTTT. Protein: CASSYPGRLNTEAFF. The chain uses TRBV4-1 and TRBJ1-1; D ambiguous. The CDR3 has 15 residues. The ends were cut back, 5 bases at V and 0 bases at J, with 13 bases in the middle. Germline V gene data show CDR1 as MGHRA and CDR2 as YSYEKL.

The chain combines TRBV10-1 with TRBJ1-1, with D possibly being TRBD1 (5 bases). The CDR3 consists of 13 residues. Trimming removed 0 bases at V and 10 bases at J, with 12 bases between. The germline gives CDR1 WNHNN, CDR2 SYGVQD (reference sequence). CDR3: CASSESFRGTAFF. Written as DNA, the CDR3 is TGCGCCAGCAGTGAGTCCTTTAGGGGAACAGCTTTCTTT.

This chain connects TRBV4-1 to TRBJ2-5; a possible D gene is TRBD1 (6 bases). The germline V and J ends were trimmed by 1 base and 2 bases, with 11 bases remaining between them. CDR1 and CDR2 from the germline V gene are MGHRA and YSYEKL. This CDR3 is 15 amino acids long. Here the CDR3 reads CASSQVGTGQETQYF. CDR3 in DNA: TGCGCCAGCAGCCAAGTCGGAACAGGGCAAGAGACCCAGTACTTC.

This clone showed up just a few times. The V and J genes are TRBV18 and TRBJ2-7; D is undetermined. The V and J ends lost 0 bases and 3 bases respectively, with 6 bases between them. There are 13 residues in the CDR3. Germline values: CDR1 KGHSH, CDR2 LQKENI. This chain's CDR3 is CASSPPSLYEQYF. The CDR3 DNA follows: TGTGCCAGCTCACCACCTAGCCTCTACGAGCAGTACTTC.

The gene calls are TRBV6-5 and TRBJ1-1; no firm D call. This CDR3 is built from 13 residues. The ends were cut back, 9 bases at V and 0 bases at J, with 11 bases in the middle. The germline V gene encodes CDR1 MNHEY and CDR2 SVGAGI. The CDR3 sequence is CASRESMNTEAFF. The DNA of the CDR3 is TGTGCCAGTCGGGAGAGCATGAACACTGAAGCTTTCTTT.

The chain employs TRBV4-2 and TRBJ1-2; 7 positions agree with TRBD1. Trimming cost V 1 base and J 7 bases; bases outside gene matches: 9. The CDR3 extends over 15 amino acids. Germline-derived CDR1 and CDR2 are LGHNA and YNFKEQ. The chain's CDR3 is CASSQGDSPQVGYTF. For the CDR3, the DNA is TGTGCCAGCAGCCAAGGGGACAGTCCGCAGGTTGGCTACACCTTC.

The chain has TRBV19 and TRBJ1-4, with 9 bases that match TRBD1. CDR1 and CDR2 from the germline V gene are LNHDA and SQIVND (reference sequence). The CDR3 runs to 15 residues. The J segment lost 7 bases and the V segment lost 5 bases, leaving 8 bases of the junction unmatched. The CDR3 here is CASSFQGQGREKLFF. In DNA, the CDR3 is TGTGCCAGTAGTTTTCAGGGACAGGGTCGTGAAAAACTGTTTTTT.

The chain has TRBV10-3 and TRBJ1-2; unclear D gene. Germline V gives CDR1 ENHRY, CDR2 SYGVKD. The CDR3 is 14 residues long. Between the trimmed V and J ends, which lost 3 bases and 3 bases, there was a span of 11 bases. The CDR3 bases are TGTGCCATCAGTGACGAGCTCGGGTACTATGGCTACACCTTC. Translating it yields CAISDELGYYGYTF.

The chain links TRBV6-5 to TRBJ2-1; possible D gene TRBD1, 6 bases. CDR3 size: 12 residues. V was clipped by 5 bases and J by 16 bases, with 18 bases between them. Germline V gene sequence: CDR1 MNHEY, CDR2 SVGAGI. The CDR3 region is CASSIQGLLPFF. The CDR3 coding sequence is TGTGCCAGCAGTATACAGGGCCTGTTGCCCTTCTTC.

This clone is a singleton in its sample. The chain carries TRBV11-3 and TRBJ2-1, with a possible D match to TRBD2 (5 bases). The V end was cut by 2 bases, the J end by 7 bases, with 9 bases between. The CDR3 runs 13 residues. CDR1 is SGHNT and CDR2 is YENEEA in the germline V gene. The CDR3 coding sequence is TGTGCCAGCAGCTTACGGGGTGGGAATGAGCAGTTCTTC. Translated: CASSLRGGNEQFF.

CDR3 nucleotides: TGTGCCAGCACCCTACGCAGGGGCGACGAGCAGTACTTC. Amino acid sequence: CASTLRRGDEQYF. The rearrangement joins TRBV27 to TRBJ2-7, with a possible D match to TRBD1 (6 bases). V lost 7 bases to trimming and J lost 5 bases, with 15 bases between them. Germline CDR1 MNHEY, CDR2 SMNVEV (reference sequence). The CDR3 covers 13 residues.

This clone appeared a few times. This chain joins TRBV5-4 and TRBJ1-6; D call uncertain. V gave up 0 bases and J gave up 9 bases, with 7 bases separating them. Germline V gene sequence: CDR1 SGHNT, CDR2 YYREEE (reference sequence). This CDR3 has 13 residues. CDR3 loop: CASSLAAGSPLHF. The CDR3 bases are TGTGCCAGCAGCTTGGCGGCGGGTTCACCCCTCCACTTT.

CDR3 DNA: TGCGCCAGCAGCGCCGGACTCTTCGGGGACGAGCAGTACTTC. Protein product: CASSAGLFGDEQYF. The rearrangement links TRBV4-1 to TRBJ2-7; D possibly corresponds to TRBD2 (5 bases). V shed 5 bases and J shed 5 bases, with 16 bases lying between them. Germline-derived CDR1 and CDR2 are MGHRA and YSYEKL. The CDR3 is made up of 14 amino acids.

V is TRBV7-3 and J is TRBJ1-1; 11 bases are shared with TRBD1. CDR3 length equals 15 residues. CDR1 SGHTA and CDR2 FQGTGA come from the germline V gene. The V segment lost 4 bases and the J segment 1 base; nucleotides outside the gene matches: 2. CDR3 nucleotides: TGTGCCAGCAGCTGGACAGGGGGCCAGAACACTGAAGCTTTCTTT. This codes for CASSWTGGQNTEAFF. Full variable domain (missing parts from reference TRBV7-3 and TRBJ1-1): GAGVSQTPSNKVTEKGKYVELRCDPISGHTALYWYRQSLGQGPEFLIYFQGTGAADDSGLPNDRFFAVRPEGSVSTLKIQRTERGDSAVYLCASSWTGGQNTEAFFGQGTRLTVV.

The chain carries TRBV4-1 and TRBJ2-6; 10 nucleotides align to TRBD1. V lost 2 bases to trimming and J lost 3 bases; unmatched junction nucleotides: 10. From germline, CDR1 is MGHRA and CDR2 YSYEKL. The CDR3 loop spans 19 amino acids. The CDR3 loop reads CASSQPSGDRGRGANVLTF. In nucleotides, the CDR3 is TGCGCCAGCAGCCAACCCTCGGGGGACAGGGGACGTGGGGCCAACGTCCTGACTTTC.

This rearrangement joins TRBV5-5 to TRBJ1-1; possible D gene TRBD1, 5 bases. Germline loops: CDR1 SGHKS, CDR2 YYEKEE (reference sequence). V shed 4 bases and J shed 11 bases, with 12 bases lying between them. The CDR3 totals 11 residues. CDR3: CASSRGGNAFF. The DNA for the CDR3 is TGTGCCAGCAGCAGGGGCGGAAACGCTTTCTTT.

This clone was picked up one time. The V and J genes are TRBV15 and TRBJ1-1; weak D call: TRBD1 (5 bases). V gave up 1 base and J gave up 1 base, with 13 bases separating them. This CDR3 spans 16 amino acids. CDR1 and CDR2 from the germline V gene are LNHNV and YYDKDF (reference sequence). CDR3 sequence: CATSRGTGLKNTEAFF. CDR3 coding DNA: TGTGCCACCAGCAGAGGCACGGGACTTAAGAACACTGAAGCTTTCTTT.